A selection of T cell receptor beta chains follows, all from one sample in a study of beta chain features in type 1 diabetes. Data came from immunoSEQ multiplex PCR; TCRdb stores just in-frame clones and leaves some out. The sample includes roughly 330,000 clones, roughly 14% of them seen just once. Material: naive CD4+ T cells from blood. Receptors originate from a woman aged 18-35 years with type 1 diabetes. Each CDR3 is given with its conserved first and last residue. The D gene is left open where the match is weak. A clone size is listed for some rows: how often the clone was seen (once, few, many), or a class if it is expanded.

clone size: -
V gene: TRBV28
J gene: TRBJ2-3
D gene: TRBD2
CDR3 DNA: TGTGCCAGCAGTCTGACTAGCGGGGGTGCGGATACGCAGTATTTT
CDR3 protein: CASSLTSGGADTQYF

clone size: -
V gene: TRBV19
J gene: TRBJ1-1
D gene: -
CDR3 DNA: TGTGCCAGTAGTACCTCAGGGGCGAAAGCTTTCTTT
CDR3 protein: CASSTSGAKAFF

clone size: few
V gene: TRBV10-3
J gene: TRBJ2-2
D gene: -
CDR3 DNA: TGTGCCATCACGAGAGTTCTCACCGGGGAGCTGTTTTTT
CDR3 protein: CAITRVLTGELFF

clone size: few
V gene: TRBV6-1
J gene: TRBJ2-1
D gene: -
CDR3 DNA: TGTGCCAGCAGTGACCTCCCCACTTCCAATGAGCAGTTCTTC
CDR3 protein: CASSDLPTSNEQFF

clone size: few
V gene: TRBV7-9
J gene: TRBJ2-1
D gene: -
CDR3 DNA: TGTGCCAGCAGCACCAGCGACGGGAGCTCCTACAATGAGCAGTTCTTC
CDR3 protein: CASSTSDGSSYNEQFF

clone size: few
V gene: TRBV29-1
J gene: TRBJ2-2
D gene: TRBD1
CDR3 DNA: TGCAGCGTTGTGGCACAGGGGGCCACCGGGGAGCTGTTTTTT
CDR3 protein: CSVVAQGATGELFF

clone size: -
V gene: TRBV18
J gene: TRBJ2-1
D gene: TRBD2
CDR3 DNA: TGTGCCAGCTCCCCAGGGACTAGCGGGAGGACCAAGCAGTTCTTC
CDR3 protein: CASSPGTSGRTKQFF

clone size: few
V gene: TRBV5-1
J gene: TRBJ2-4
D gene: TRBD2
CDR3 DNA: TGCGCCAGCAGCTTGGCGGGAGGGCCGTTTATTGACATTCAGTACTTC
CDR3 protein: CASSLAGGPFIDIQYF

clone size: few
V gene: TRBV7-2
J gene: TRBJ2-1
D gene: TRBD2
CDR3 DNA: TGTGCCAGCAGCTACGGGACTAGCGGAAGCTCCTACAATGAGCAGTTCTTC
CDR3 protein: CASSYGTSGSSYNEQFF

clone size: few
V gene: TRBV5-4
J gene: TRBJ2-1
D gene: TRBD2
CDR3 DNA: TGTGCCAGCAGCTTGTGGGCTAGCGGGTACAATGAGCAGTTCTTC
CDR3 protein: CASSLWASGYNEQFF